This TCR beta chain came from a study of cytomegalovirus exposure and HLA in healthy donors. Trimming shortened V by 6 bases and J by 9 bases, and 15 bases separated the two germline ends. Germline CDR1 is SQVTM and CDR2 is ANQGSEA. The CDR3 contains 12 residues. PCR involved 60 Vbeta and 13 Jbeta primers. Produced via immunoSEQ multiplex PCR; TCRdb's table is partial and in-frame only. The table records over 200,000 clones, about 78% of them present only once. The rearrangement uses TRBV29-1 and TRBJ2-4; D is undetermined. This TCR was recovered from a male donor in good health and CMV-seronegative. Specimen: PBMCs. Here the CDR3 DNA reads TGCAGCGTCCCGAGGTCAGAGCCCATTCAGTACTTC. Its protein product is CSVPRSEPIQYF.